One sample yielded the 24 T cell receptor beta chains listed below, sequenced in a study of post-analysis software for immune sequencing data. What these receptors recognize is not known. Overall study results and limits: Patients used several TRBV segments, including TRBV5-6, TRBV5-1 and TRBV20-1, more often than controls.

Every TCR beta cDNA library bore unique molecular identifiers. TCRdb fed the PCR reads into MiXCR, producing one record per CDR3 protein. The sample has approximately 630,000 distinct CDR3 sequences, approximately 60% seen once. The specimen sequenced was blood. The receptor set was obtained from a girl aged 2-10 years with multiple sclerosis.

CDR3 in amino acids: CASSLAMGDEQFF. The CDR3 region has the DNA TGTGCCAGCAGCTTGGCCATGGGGGATGAGCAGTTCTTC. This chain uses TRBV5-6 with TRBJ2-1; D tentatively fits TRBD1 or TRBD2 (5 bases each). The length of the CDR3 is 13 residues. CDR1 and CDR2 from the germline V gene are SGHDT and YYEEEE. The V end was cut by 0 bases, the J end by 8 bases, with 9 bases between. The variable domain in full, completed from reference TRBV5-6 and TRBJ2-1, reads DAGVTQSPTHLIKTRGQQVTLRCSPKSGHDTVSWYQQALGQGPQFIFQYYEEEERQRGNFPDRFSGHQFPNYSSELNVNALLLGDSALYLCASSLAMGDEQFFGPGTRLTVL.

The chain links TRBV6-2 or TRBV6-3 to TRBJ2-3; D is ambiguous. With 6 bases removed from V and 0 bases from J, the gap between germline ends came to 13 bases. The CDR3 loop spans 15 amino acids. Germline V gene data show CDR1 as MNHEY and CDR2 as SVGEGT. The CDR3 spells CASRAAVTSTDTQYF. The CDR3 nucleotides are TGTGCCAGCAGAGCAGCAGTAACTAGCACAGATACGCAGTATTTT.

A word on this clonotype: The junction departs from germline at one end; a sequencing error may be responsible. This chain uses TRBV5-5 with TRBJ2-3, with 10 bases fitting TRBD2. Per germline, CDR1 SGHKS and CDR2 YYEKEE (reference sequence). CDR3 length equals 18 residues. CDR3 in DNA: TGTACCAGCAGCTTGGCTAGCGGGAGTTCCCCCCCCACAGATACGCAGTATTTT. Protein sequence: CTSSLASGSSPPTDTQYF.

This clonotype was detected only once. One end of the junction varies from germline; a read error may be responsible. The chain uses TRBV3-1 and TRBJ2-1, with 14 bases aligning to TRBD2. CDR1 is LGHDT and CDR2 is YNNKEL in the germline V gene (reference sequence). The CDR3 spans 17 residues. DNA for the CDR3: TGTGCCGGCAGCCCCGGACTAGCGGGAGGTGCCTACAATGAGCAGTTCTTC. As protein: CAGSPGLAGGAYNEQFF.

This clonotype occurred a few times. The chain carries TRBV6-2 or TRBV6-3 and TRBJ2-5, with D perhaps TRBD1 or TRBD2 (6 bases each). V lost 0 bases, J lost 11 bases, and 16 bases lay in between. Germline V lookup: CDR1 MNHEY, CDR2 SVGEGT. This CDR3 region has 14 residues. The CDR3 region has the DNA TGTGCCAGCAGTTACTCCCGCGGAAGGGGGGAGCAGTACTTC. Protein product: CASSYSRGRGEQYF.

This CDR3 reads CASSHPGLAGNNEQFF. CDR3 bases: TGTGCCAGCAGCCACCCGGGACTAGCGGGGAACAATGAGCAGTTCTTC. V and J are TRBV4-2 and TRBJ2-1, with 13 positions matching TRBD2. The CDR3 length is 16 residues. CDR1 LGHNA and CDR2 YNFKEQ come from the germline V gene. V lost 3 bases, J lost 5 bases, and 4 bases stayed unmatched.

The chain links TRBV13 to TRBJ2-1; D remains unclear. V lost 1 base and J 9 bases, leaving 13 bases between the germline ends. Looked up from germline, CDR1 is PRHDT and CDR2 is FYEKMQ (reference sequence). This CDR3 region has 14 residues. The CDR3 here is CASSLDRHVGEQFF. Written as DNA, the CDR3 is TGTGCCAGCAGCTTAGATCGGCATGTTGGTGAGCAGTTCTTC.

The rearrangement links TRBV7-2 to TRBJ1-1; 8 nucleotides match TRBD1. V lost 0 bases and J lost 4; bases outside the gene matches: 13. In germline, CDR1 is SGHTA, CDR2 FQGNSA. This CDR3 contains 18 residues. The CDR3 nucleotides are TGTGCCAGCAGCTTAGCGGGCAGGGGGCGCGGGAATCCCACTGAAGCTTTCTTT. Protein product: CASSLAGRGRGNPTEAFF.

The chain links TRBV20-1 to TRBJ2-5; D may be TRBD2 (5 bases). This CDR3 is 14 amino acids long. Trimming removed 4 bases at V and 2 bases at J, with 14 bases between. Germline values: CDR1 DFQATT, CDR2 SNEGSKA (reference sequence). CDR3 nucleotide sequence: TGCAGTGCTAACCCTAGCCCCGCTCAAGAGACCCAGTACTTC. This gives the protein CSANPSPAQETQYF.

This clonotype was detected only once. The chain links TRBV7-2 to TRBJ2-7, with TRBD2 identical over 9 bases. Trimming at V came to 1 base and at J to 0 bases, leaving 7 bases not matched to a gene. CDR1 SGHTA and CDR2 FQGNSA come from the germline V gene. This CDR3 spans 17 amino acids. The CDR3 spells CASSLVAGGLSSYEQYF. The DNA of the CDR3 is TGTGCCAGCAGCTTAGTCGCGGGGGGGTTAAGCTCCTACGAGCAGTACTTC. Based on the CDR3 plus reference TRBV7-2 and TRBJ2-7, the full variable domain is GAGVSQSPSNKVTEKGKDVELRCDPISGHTALYWYRQSLGQGLEFLIYFQGNSAPDKSGLPSDRFSAERTGGSVSTLTIQRTQQEDSAVYLCASSLVAGGLSSYEQYFGPGTRLTVT.

CDR3 DNA: TGTGCCAGCAGCCCACGGGGGCCCACCGGGGAGCTGTTTTTT. This sequence encodes CASSPRGPTGELFF. This chain joins TRBV3-1 and TRBJ2-2; D possibly matches TRBD1 or TRBD2 (6 bases each). Germline lookup yields CDR1 LGHDT and CDR2 YNNKEL (reference sequence). The CDR3 length is 14 residues. The germline V and J ends were trimmed by 4 bases and 4 bases, with 10 bases remaining between them.

The rearrangement uses TRBV7-7 and TRBJ2-7, with 7 bases that match TRBD2. The CDR3 extends over 13 amino acids. The junction had 6 bases not matched to a gene; V was cut back by 5 bases and J by 5 bases. From germline, CDR1 is SSHAT and CDR2 FNYEAQ (reference sequence). The CDR3 DNA reads TGTGCCAGCAGCCCAGGGAGGGTTCACGAGCAGTACTTC. Translating gives CASSPGRVHEQYF.

The gene calls are TRBV24-1 and TRBJ2-5, with no clear D. The CDR3 has 16 amino acids. Germline V gene sequence: CDR1 KGHDR, CDR2 SFDVKD. The germline V and J ends were trimmed by 5 bases and 1 base, with 16 bases remaining between them. CDR3 bases: TGTGCCACCAGTGCTAAGAAATTGGGCCCCCAAGAGACCCAGTACTTC. Protein: CATSAKKLGPQETQYF.

The chain combines TRBV6-2 or TRBV6-3 with TRBJ1-2; no definite D call. The length of the CDR3 is 14 residues. V was pared by 4 bases and J by 4 bases, with 13 bases between. Germline CDR1 is MNHEY and CDR2 is SVGEGT. CDR3 in amino acids: CASSSSPPGYGYTF. The CDR3 DNA follows: TGTGCCAGCAGTTCCAGCCCTCCGGGCTATGGCTACACCTTC.

This clonotype was picked up a small number of times. The chain joins TRBV28 to TRBJ2-7; D tentatively reads TRBD1 or TRBD2 (5 bases each). Per the germline V gene, CDR1 is MDHEN and CDR2 is SYDVKM. The length of the CDR3 is 15 residues. Between the trimmed V and J ends, which lost 8 bases and 5 bases, there was a span of 22 bases. CDR3 in DNA: TGTGCCAGCGGCCTACCGTTCCGGGGCTACAACGAGCAGTACTTC. Its translation is CASGLPFRGYNEQYF.

This clonotype was observed a single time. The V call is TRBV7-9, the J call TRBJ1-2; TRBD1 might be the D (6 bases). Trimming stripped 5 bases from V and 8 bases from J, with 12 bases between. CDR1 is SEHNR and CDR2 is FQNEAQ in the germline V gene (reference sequence). There are 12 residues in the CDR3. CDR3 in amino acids: CASSNAGVGYTF. CDR3 coding DNA: TGTGCCAGCAGCAATGCAGGGGTGGGCTACACCTTC.

The chain joins TRBV4-1 to TRBJ2-3, with 8 bases fitting TRBD1. CDR3 length equals 16 residues. The J segment lost 2 bases and the V segment lost 0 bases, leaving 4 bases of the junction unmatched. Germline V lookup: CDR1 MGHRA, CDR2 YSYEKL. The CDR3 DNA reads as TGCGCCAGCAGCCAAGAAGTCAGGGGGCACACAGATACGCAGTATTTT. Its translation: CASSQEVRGHTDTQYF.

The chain couples TRBV12-3 or TRBV12-4 to TRBJ2-1, with TRBD2 matching over 11 bases. This CDR3 spans 15 amino acids. Germline trimming cut 10 bases from V and 3 bases from J; bases unmatched to any gene: 8. CDR3 DNA: TGTGCCACCCTTCAAACTAGCGGGGGCTACAATGAGCAGTTCTTC. This gives the protein CATLQTSGGYNEQFF.

The gene calls are TRBV29-1 and TRBJ2-5; possible D gene TRBD2, 6 bases. CDR3 length equals 13 residues. Trimming stripped 1 base from V and 1 base from J, with 7 bases between. The germline V gene has CDR1 SQVTM and CDR2 ANQGSEA. As DNA, the CDR3 is TGCAGCGTTGAAGTACTAGCCCAAGAGACCCAGTACTTC. It codes for CSVEVLAQETQYF. The full variable domain, rest sourced from reference TRBV29-1 and TRBJ2-5, is SAVISQKPSRDICQRGTSLTIQCQVDSQVTMMFWYRQQPGQSLTLIATANQGSEATYESGFVIDKFPISRPNLTFSTLTVSNMSPEDSSIYLCSVEVLAQETQYFGPGTRLLVL.

The chain joins TRBV2 to TRBJ2-1; 11 bases align to TRBD2. The trim removed 1 base at V and 4 bases at J, leaving 18 bases unmatched. CDR3 length: 21 residues. Per germline, CDR1 SNHLY and CDR2 FYNNEI. In DNA, the CDR3 is TGTGCCAGCAGTGAAGGAAGAGGACTAGCGGGTGTGTCAGATCGTTACAATGAGCAGTTCTTC. Residues: CASSEGRGLAGVSDRYNEQFF.

Here the CDR3 DNA reads TGCGCCAGCAGGACGACTAGCGGGAGAGGGCGCGAGCAGTACTTC. This gives the protein CASRTTSGRGREQYF. The rearrangement links TRBV4-1 to TRBJ2-7; TRBD2 matches at 12 bases. The CDR3 has 15 amino acids. The germline CDR1 and CDR2 sequences are MGHRA and YSYEKL. V lost 6 bases to trimming and J lost 6 bases; unmatched junction nucleotides: 9.

This chain uses TRBV2 with TRBJ2-7, with D possibly TRBD1 on 5 matching bases. CDR1 is SNHLY and CDR2 is FYNNEI in the germline V gene. Trimming took off 2 bases at V and 0 bases at J, with 8 bases between the two ends. The CDR3 spans 14 residues. The CDR3 loop reads CASSEQGLSYEQYF. CDR3 nucleotides: TGTGCCAGCAGTGAACAGGGCCTCTCCTACGAGCAGTACTTC.

This clonotype was seen a few times. CDR3 residues: CAISESRDSYEQYF. CDR3 DNA: TGTGCCATCAGTGAGTCTCGGGATAGCTACGAGCAGTACTTC. The chain links TRBV10-3 to TRBJ2-7, with D perhaps matching TRBD2 (5 bases). The CDR3 loop spans 14 amino acids. Germline CDR1 and CDR2: ENHRY and SYGVKD. The ends were cut back, 0 bases at V and 3 bases at J, with 9 bases in the middle.

The rearrangement links TRBV12-3 or TRBV12-4 to TRBJ2-1, with D perhaps TRBD1 (6 bases). The CDR3 runs 14 residues. The V gene lost 5 bases and the J gene lost 6 bases, with 14 bases spanning the gap. CDR3 sequence: CASSQIQGANEQFF. The CDR3 nucleotides read TGTGCCAGCAGTCAAATACAGGGAGCCAATGAGCAGTTCTTC.